The clone carrying this TCR beta chain was counted only a few times. The antigen remains undetermined. Trimming took 5 bases from V and 0 from J, leaving 11 bases between them. The CDR3 sequence is 15 residues long. CDR1 is MRHNA, CDR2 SNTAGT, per germline. Described treatment: roughly 11-day PBMC culture with coronavirus spike peptide pools or control peptides (ViraFEST assay). The source of the sample is a study of vaccination and CD4 T cells after COVID-19. Study-wide context: Across the group, participants received two doses of either BNT162b2 or mRNA-1273 vaccine. Collection of post-COVID samples occurred a median around 94 days after diagnosis, spanning a range of 35 to 161. Overlapping spike pools from SARS-CoV-2 and HCoV-NL63, HCoV-OC43 and HCoV-229E served as culture stimuli.

With the Oncomine TCR Beta short-read assay, DNA from cultured CD4+ T cells was sequenced. TCRdb redid the calling of the PCR reads with MiXCR, one entry per CDR3 protein. Found here are tens of thousands of distinct CDR3 sequences, 60% of them singletons; the top ten hold roughly 13%. The chain links TRBV6-4 to TRBJ1-3, with D possibly being TRBD1 (5 bases). The clonotype was recovered from a human donor who received a COVID-19 vaccine. The sequencing used CD4+ T cells from blood, cultured in vitro, collected after SARS-CoV-2 vaccination. The CDR3 here is CASSYGALSGNTIYF. CDR3 coding DNA: TGTGCCAGCAGTTATGGGGCCCTCTCTGGAAACACCATATATTTT.